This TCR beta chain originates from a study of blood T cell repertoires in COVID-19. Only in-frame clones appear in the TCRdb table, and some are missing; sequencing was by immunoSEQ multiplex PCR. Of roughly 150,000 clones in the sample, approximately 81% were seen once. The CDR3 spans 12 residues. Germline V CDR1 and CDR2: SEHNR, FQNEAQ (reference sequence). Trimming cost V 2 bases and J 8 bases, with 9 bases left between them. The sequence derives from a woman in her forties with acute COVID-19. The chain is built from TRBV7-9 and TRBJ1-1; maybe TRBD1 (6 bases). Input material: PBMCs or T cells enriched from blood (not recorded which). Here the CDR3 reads CASSLIGGEAFF. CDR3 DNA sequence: TGTGCCAGCAGCTTAATTGGGGGCGAAGCTTTCTTT.